This passage covers 18 T cell receptor beta chains from one sample sequenced in a study of shared clonotypes between healthy human individuals. Here immunoSEQ multiplex PCR was the method, and the copy in TCRdb shows in-frame clones only, minus some. Here the sample spans approximately 1.4 million clones, approximately 98% being singletons. The sample comprised naive CD4+ T cells sorted from blood. Subset described: CD45RA+ positively selected. The receptors originated from a man aged 30 to 39 in good health.

V usage is TRBV5-4 and J usage is TRBJ2-2; D is perhaps TRBD1 (5 bases). Per germline, CDR1 SGHNT and CDR2 YYREEE (reference sequence). CDR3 size: 14 residues. Deletions cut 4 bases from V and 6 bases from J, with 13 bases between. CDR3 in DNA: TGTGCCAGCAGCCCACAACAGGTTTCCGGGGAGCTGTTTTTT. This encodes CASSPQQVSGELFF.

This rearrangement joins TRBV25-1 to TRBJ2-1, with D uncertain. Germline loops: CDR1 MGHDK, CDR2 SYGVNS. The CDR3 length is 13 residues. Trimming took off 7 bases at V and 7 bases at J, with 14 bases between the two ends. CDR3: CASTQPGGNEQFF. CDR3 nucleotide sequence: TGTGCCAGCACCCAACCGGGTGGGAATGAGCAGTTCTTC.

V gene TRBV7-2 combines with J gene TRBJ2-7; 12 nucleotides line up with TRBD1. Germline V lookup: CDR1 SGHTA, CDR2 FQGNSA. Trimming took 1 base from V and 5 from J; bases not matched to a gene: 6. The CDR3 length is 16 residues. The CDR3 DNA reads TGTGCCAGCAGCTTAGAGGTCGGGACAGGGGGCCACGAGCAGTACTTC. Protein sequence: CASSLEVGTGGHEQYF. Full variable domain (remainder filled in from reference TRBV7-2 and TRBJ2-7): GAGVSQSPSNKVTEKGKDVELRCDPISGHTALYWYRQSLGQGLEFLIYFQGNSAPDKSGLPSDRFSAERTGGSVSTLTIQRTQQEDSAVYLCASSLEVGTGGHEQYFGPGTRLTVT.

The V gene is TRBV9, the J gene TRBJ1-4; D remains ambiguous. Germline-derived CDR1 and CDR2 are SGDLS and YYNGEE. This CDR3 spans 15 amino acids. V was clipped by 2 bases and J by 0 bases, with 8 bases between them. CDR3 in amino acids: CASSVGWTTNEKLFF. The CDR3 nucleotides are TGTGCCAGCAGCGTTGGTTGGACAACTAATGAAAAACTGTTTTTT.

The genes are TRBV19 and TRBJ2-5; either TRBD1 or TRBD2 may supply D (5 bases each). With 0 bases removed from V and 5 bases from J, the gap between germline ends came to 13 bases. The CDR3 sequence is 15 residues long. In germline, CDR1 is LNHDA, CDR2 SQIVND (reference sequence). The CDR3, as DNA: TGTGCCAGTAGTATAGATGGGTGGGGGACGGAGACCCAGTACTTC. Residues: CASSIDGWGTETQYF.

J is TRBJ2-5 and V is TRBV6-4; D unclear. Germline values: CDR1 MRHNA, CDR2 SNTAGT. The CDR3 sequence is 14 residues long. Trimming removed 4 bases from V and 0 bases from J, with 9 bases in between. The CDR3 reads CASSGTDYQETQYF. The CDR3 DNA follows: TGTGCCAGCAGTGGAACAGACTACCAAGAGACCCAGTACTTC.

This rearrangement joins TRBV30 to TRBJ1-3; a possible D gene is TRBD1 (6 bases). Germline loops: CDR1 GTSNPN, CDR2 SVGIG (reference sequence). The V end was cut by 7 bases, the J end by 4 bases, with 14 bases between. This CDR3 spans 13 amino acids. This chain's CDR3 is CAYHWGAGNTIYF. The CDR3 DNA reads TGTGCCTACCACTGGGGGGCAGGAAACACCATATATTTT.

J is TRBJ2-7 and V is TRBV25-1; 11 bases are a match to TRBD2. The CDR3 is 13 residues long. Germline lookup yields CDR1 MGHDK and CDR2 SYGVNS. V dropped 6 bases and J dropped 3; count of bases not matched to a gene: 1. The CDR3: CASRTSGIYEQYF. The CDR3 coding sequence is TGTGCCAGCAGGACTAGCGGGATCTACGAGCAGTACTTC.

This clone was counted a single time. The chain recombines TRBV9 with TRBJ2-7; the D call may be TRBD1 or TRBD2 (5 bases each). Germline assignment: CDR1 SGDLS and CDR2 YYNGEE. V lost 4 bases and J 2 bases, leaving 13 bases between the germline ends. The CDR3 extends over 14 amino acids. The CDR3 DNA follows: TGTGCCAGCAGCAACCGGGACGGTCCCTACGAGCAGTACTTC. It yields the protein CASSNRDGPYEQYF.

The chain carries TRBV5-1 and TRBJ2-1, with 7 bases fitting TRBD1. CDR1 is SGHRS, CDR2 YFSETQ, per germline. J gave up 3 bases and V 1 base, and 4 bases lay outside the gene matches. This CDR3 spans 15 amino acids. CDR3: CASSLTGVLYNEQFF. The CDR3 DNA follows: TGCGCCAGCAGCTTGACAGGGGTCCTCTACAATGAGCAGTTCTTC.

V gene TRBV18 combines with J gene TRBJ2-3; tentatively, D is TRBD2 (5 bases). Deletions cut 1 base from V and 0 bases from J, with 14 bases between. Germline-derived CDR1 and CDR2 are KGHSH and LQKENI. CDR3 length: 17 amino acids. CDR3 sequence: CASSPLGGPSSTDTQYF. CDR3 nucleotides: TGTGCCAGCTCACCACTCGGAGGCCCCTCAAGCACAGATACGCAGTATTTT.

V gene TRBV10-3 combines with J gene TRBJ2-2; D ambiguous. This CDR3 comprises 16 residues. Germline V gene data show CDR1 as ENHRY and CDR2 as SYGVKD. V was shortened by 4 bases and J by 2 bases, with 14 bases between the two germline ends. DNA for the CDR3: TGTGCCATCAGTGCCCGGACGCAGTTTAACACCGGGGAGCTGTTTTTT. It is translated as CAISARTQFNTGELFF.

The V and J genes are TRBV6-1 and TRBJ2-7; 10 nucleotides match TRBD1. The CDR3 is 16 amino acids. Germline assignment: CDR1 MNHNS and CDR2 SASEGT. The trim removed 2 bases at V and 1 base at J, leaving 5 bases unmatched. CDR3 loop: CASSEKRDRGSYEQYF. DNA of the CDR3: TGTGCCAGCAGTGAAAAGCGGGACAGGGGTTCCTACGAGCAGTACTTC.

This clone appeared a single time. V is TRBV27 and J is TRBJ2-1, with 11 bases fitting TRBD2. This CDR3 contains 15 residues. Germline-derived CDR1 and CDR2 are MNHEY and SMNVEV (reference sequence). Unmatched junction bases numbered 6, after V lost 5 bases and J lost 6 bases. DNA for the CDR3: TGTGCCAGCAGTCTTACTAGCGGGAGAGGCAATGAGCAGTTCTTC. Its translation is CASSLTSGRGNEQFF.

The CDR3, as DNA: TGCAGCGCAAAGACAGGGGGCTTTGAAAAACTGTTTTTT. Its protein is CSAKTGGFEKLFF. The gene calls are TRBV29-1 and TRBJ1-4, with 10 positions matching TRBD1. V dropped 7 bases and J dropped 7; count of bases not matched to a gene: 6. Germline V gene data show CDR1 as SQVTM and CDR2 as ANQGSEA. The CDR3 is 13 amino acids.

V gene TRBV6-5 combines with J gene TRBJ2-7; 8 nucleotides align to TRBD1. CDR1 is MNHEY, CDR2 SVGAGI, per germline. The CDR3 spans 14 residues. V lost 4 bases and J lost 0; bases outside the gene matches: 2. The CDR3 DNA reads TGTGCCAGCAGTTGGGACAGGAACTCCTACGAGCAGTACTTC. Amino acid sequence: CASSWDRNSYEQYF.

This chain joins TRBV28 and TRBJ1-5, with D uncertain. Germline V CDR1 and CDR2: MDHEN, SYDVKM. CDR3 size: 14 residues. V dropped 5 bases and J dropped 1 base, with 9 bases sitting between them. CDR3 nucleotides: TGTGCCAGCAGTCAAAACCTGAGCAATCAGCCCCAGCATTTT. This translates into CASSQNLSNQPQHF.

The V and J genes are TRBV5-1 and TRBJ1-2; no firm D call. The CDR3 is made up of 15 amino acids. Trimming removed 1 base from V and 1 base from J, with 11 bases in between. Looked up from germline, CDR1 is SGHRS and CDR2 is YFSETQ. CDR3 nucleotides: TGCGCCAGCAGCTTGTTCGGTGTCCTTAACTATGGCTACACCTTC. Its translation is CASSLFGVLNYGYTF.